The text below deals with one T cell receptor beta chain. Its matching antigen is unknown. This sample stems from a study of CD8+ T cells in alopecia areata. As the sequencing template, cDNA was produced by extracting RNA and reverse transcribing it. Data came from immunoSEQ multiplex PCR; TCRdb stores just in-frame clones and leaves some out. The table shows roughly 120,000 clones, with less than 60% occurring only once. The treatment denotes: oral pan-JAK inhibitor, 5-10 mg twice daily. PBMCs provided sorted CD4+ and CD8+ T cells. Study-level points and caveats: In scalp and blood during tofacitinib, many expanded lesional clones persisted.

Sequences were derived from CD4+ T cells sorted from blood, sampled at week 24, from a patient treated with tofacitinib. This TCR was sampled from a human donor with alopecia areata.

CDR3 region: CSARGDYGYTF. In nucleotides, the CDR3 is TGCAGTGCTAGGGGGGACTATGGCTACACCTTC. The chain couples TRBV20-1 to TRBJ1-2, with D possibly being TRBD1 (5 bases). V lost 3 bases and J 3 bases, leaving 5 bases between the germline ends. From germline, CDR1 is DFQATT and CDR2 SNEGSKA (reference sequence). The CDR3 loop spans 11 amino acids.